This T cell receptor (beta chain) was found in a study of T cells in Graves' hyperthyroidism and ophthalmopathy. At first hyperthyroidism diagnosis, before any ophthalmopathy symptoms, the blood sample was collected. The CDR3 runs 16 residues. CDR1 and CDR2 (germline): SNHLY, FYNNEI. V was cut by 4 bases and J by 3 bases, with 19 bases left in between. Amplification of TCR beta CDR3 regions was performed using RNA transcripts as template. In the first-round RT-PCR of the TCR CDR3, the HTBI primer set was used. TCRdb redid the calling of the multiplex PCR reads with MiXCR, one entry per CDR3 protein. Of over 700,000 distinct CDR3 sequences detected, 18% appear once; the ten largest clones hold approximately 15%.

The gene calls are TRBV2 and TRBJ2-7; D is possibly TRBD1 (5 bases). Sequencing was performed on blood. The clonotype was recovered from a woman between 45 and 65 years old with Graves' hyperthyroidism that later progressed to Graves' ophthalmopathy. The DNA of the CDR3 is TGTGCCAGCAGTGGTGGGCCCAAAGGGGCCTTCTACGAGCAGTACTTC. Amino acids: CASSGGPKGAFYEQYF.